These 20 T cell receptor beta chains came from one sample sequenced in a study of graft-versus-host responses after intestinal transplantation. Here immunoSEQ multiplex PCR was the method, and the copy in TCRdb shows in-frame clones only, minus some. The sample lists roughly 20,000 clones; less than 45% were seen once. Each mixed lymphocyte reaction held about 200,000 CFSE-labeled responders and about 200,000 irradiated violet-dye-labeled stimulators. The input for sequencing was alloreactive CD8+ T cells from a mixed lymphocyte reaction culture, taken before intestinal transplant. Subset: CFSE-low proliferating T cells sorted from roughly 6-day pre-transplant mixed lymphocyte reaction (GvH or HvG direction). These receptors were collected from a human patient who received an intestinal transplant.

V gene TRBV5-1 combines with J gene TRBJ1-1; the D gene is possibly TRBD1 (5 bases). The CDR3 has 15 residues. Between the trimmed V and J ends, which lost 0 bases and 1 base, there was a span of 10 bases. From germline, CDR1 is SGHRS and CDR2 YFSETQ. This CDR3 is CASSLVGVGNTEAFF. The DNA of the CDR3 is TGCGCCAGCAGCTTGGTGGGGGTAGGGAACACTGAAGCTTTCTTT.

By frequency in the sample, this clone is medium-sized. This CDR3 reads CASSIAGGPTDTQYF. The DNA of the CDR3 is TGTGCCAGTAGTATCGCGGGAGGGCCAACAGATACGCAGTATTTT. The rearrangement uses TRBV19 and TRBJ2-3; TRBD2 aligns across 9 bases. This CDR3 is built from 15 residues. Germline values: CDR1 LNHDA, CDR2 SQIVND (reference sequence). The ends lost 3 bases at V and 3 bases at J; junction bases unmatched: 4.

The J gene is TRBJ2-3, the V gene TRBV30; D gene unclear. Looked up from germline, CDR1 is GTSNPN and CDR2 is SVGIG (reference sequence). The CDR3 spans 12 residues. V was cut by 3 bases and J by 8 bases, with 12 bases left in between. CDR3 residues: CAWSREFGTQYF. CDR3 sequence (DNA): TGTGCCTGGAGCCGTGAATTCGGTACGCAGTATTTT.

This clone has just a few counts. The CDR3 loop is CASSPGTAYEAFF. As DNA, the CDR3 is TGTGCCAGTAGTCCAGGGACCGCGTATGAAGCTTTCTTT. The chain couples TRBV19 to TRBJ1-1; possibly TRBD1 for D (5 bases). V lost 5 bases and J 7 bases, leaving 14 bases between the germline ends. Per germline, CDR1 LNHDA and CDR2 SQIVND (reference sequence). CDR3 length: 13 residues.

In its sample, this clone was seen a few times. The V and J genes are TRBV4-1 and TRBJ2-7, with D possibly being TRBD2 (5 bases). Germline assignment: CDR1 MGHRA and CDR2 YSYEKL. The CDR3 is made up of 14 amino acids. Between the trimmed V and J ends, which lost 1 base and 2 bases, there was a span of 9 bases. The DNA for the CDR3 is TGCGCCAGCAGCCAAGGTATCGGGACCTACGAGCAGTACTTC. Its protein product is CASSQGIGTYEQYF.

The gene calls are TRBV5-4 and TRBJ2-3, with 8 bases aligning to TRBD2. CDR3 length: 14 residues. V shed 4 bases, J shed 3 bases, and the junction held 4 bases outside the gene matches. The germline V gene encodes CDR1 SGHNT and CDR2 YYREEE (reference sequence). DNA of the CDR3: TGTGCCAGCAGCCCAGCGGGAGTGACAGATACGCAGTATTTT. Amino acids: CASSPAGVTDTQYF.

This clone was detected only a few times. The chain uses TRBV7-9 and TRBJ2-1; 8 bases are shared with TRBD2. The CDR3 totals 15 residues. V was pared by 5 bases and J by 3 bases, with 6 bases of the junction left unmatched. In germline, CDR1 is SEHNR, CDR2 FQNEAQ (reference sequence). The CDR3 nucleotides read TGTGCCAGCAGCCCGGCTAGCGGGCGCTACAATGAGCAGTTCTTC. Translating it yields CASSPASGRYNEQFF.

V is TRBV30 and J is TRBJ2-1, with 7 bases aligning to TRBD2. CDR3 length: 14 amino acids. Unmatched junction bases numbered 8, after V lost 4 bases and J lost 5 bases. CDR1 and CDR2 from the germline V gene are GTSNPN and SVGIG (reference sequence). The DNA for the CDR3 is TGTGCCTGGACCCGGGGGACTAAGAACAATGAGCAGTTCTTC. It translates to CAWTRGTKNNEQFF.

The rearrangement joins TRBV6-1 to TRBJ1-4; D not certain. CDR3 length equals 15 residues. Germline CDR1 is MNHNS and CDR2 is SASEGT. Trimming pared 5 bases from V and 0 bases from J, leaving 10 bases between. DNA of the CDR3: TGTGCCAGCAGTTTCACGAGTGCAACTAATGAAAAACTGTTTTTT. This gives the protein CASSFTSATNEKLFF.

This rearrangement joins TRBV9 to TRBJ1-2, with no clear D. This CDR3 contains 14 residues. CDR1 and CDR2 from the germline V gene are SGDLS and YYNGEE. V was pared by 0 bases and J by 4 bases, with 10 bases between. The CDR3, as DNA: TGTGCCAGCAGCGTAGGAGGAGAACCCTATGGCTACACCTTC. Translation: CASSVGGEPYGYTF.

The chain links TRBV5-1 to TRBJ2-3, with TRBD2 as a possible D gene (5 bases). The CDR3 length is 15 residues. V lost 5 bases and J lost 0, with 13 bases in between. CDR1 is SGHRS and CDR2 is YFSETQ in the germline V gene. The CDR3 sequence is CASSVASASTDTQYF. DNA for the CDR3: TGCGCCAGCAGTGTAGCGAGTGCTAGCACAGATACGCAGTATTTT.

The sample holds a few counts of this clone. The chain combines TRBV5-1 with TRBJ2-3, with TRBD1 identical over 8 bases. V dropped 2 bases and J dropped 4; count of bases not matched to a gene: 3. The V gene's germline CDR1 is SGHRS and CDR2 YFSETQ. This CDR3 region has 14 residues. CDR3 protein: CASSFAGGADTQYF. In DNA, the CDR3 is TGCGCCAGCAGCTTCGCAGGGGGCGCAGATACGCAGTATTTT.

This chain's CDR3 is CASSPGQGYTGELFF. The CDR3 bases are TGCGCCAGCAGTCCGGGACAGGGCTACACCGGGGAGCTGTTTTTT. V usage is TRBV5-1 and J usage is TRBJ2-2; TRBD1 aligns across 9 bases. The CDR3 is made up of 15 amino acids. Germline-derived CDR1 and CDR2 are SGHRS and YFSETQ. V dropped 5 bases and J dropped 3; count of bases not matched to a gene: 5. The variable domain in full, completed from reference TRBV5-1 and TRBJ2-2, reads KAGVTQTPRYLIKTRGQQVTLSCSPISGHRSVSWYQQTPGQGLQFLFEYFSETQRNKGNFPGRFSGRQFSNSRSEMNVSTLELGDSALYLCASSPGQGYTGELFFGEGSRLTVL.

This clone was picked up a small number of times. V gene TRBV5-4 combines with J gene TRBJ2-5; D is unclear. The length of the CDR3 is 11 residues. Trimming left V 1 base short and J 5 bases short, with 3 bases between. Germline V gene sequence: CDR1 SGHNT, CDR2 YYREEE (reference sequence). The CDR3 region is CASSLRETQYF. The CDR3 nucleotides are TGTGCCAGCAGCTTGCGGGAGACCCAGTACTTC.

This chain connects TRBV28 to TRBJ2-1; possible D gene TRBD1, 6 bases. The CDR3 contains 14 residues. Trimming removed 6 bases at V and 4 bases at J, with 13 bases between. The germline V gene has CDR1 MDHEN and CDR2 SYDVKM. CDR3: CASSPGQTYNEQFF. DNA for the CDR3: TGTGCCAGCAGCCCCGGACAGACATACAATGAGCAGTTCTTC.

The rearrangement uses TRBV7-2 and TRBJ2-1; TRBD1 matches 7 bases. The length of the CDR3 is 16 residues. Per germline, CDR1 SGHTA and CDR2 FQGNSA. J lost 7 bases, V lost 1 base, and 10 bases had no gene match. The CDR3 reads CASSLVGGRGKNEQFF. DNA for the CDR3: TGTGCCAGCAGCTTAGTTGGAGGCAGGGGGAAAAATGAGCAGTTCTTC.

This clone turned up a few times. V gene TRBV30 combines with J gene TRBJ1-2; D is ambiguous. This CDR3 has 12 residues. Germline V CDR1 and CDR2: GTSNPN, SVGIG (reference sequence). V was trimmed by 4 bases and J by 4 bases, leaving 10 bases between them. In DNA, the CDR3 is TGTGCCTGGACTCAAACTACCTATGGCTACACCTTC. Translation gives CAWTQTTYGYTF.

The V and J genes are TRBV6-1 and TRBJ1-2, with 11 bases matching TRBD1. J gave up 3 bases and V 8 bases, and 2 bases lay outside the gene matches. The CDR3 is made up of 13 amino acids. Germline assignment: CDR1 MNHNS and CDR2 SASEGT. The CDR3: CASPGQGDYGYTF. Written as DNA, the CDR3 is TGTGCCAGCCCGGGACAGGGGGACTATGGCTACACCTTC.

CDR3: CASSSWTSGSRVNEQFF. CDR3 bases: TGTGCCAGCAGCTCCTGGACTAGCGGGAGTAGGGTAAATGAGCAGTTCTTC. J is TRBJ2-1 and V is TRBV7-9, with 13 bases matching TRBD2. CDR1 SEHNR and CDR2 FQNEAQ come from the germline V gene (reference sequence). The CDR3 totals 17 residues. Trimming removed 4 bases from V and 7 bases from J; junction bases left unmatched: 10.

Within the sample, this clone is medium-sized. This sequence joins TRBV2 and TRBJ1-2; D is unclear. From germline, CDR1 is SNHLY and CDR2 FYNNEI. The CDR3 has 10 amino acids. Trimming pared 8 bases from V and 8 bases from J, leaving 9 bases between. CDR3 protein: CASESPGYTF. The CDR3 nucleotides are TGTGCCAGCGAATCTCCGGGCTACACCTTC.